The entry below describes one T cell receptor beta chain. Clinical histories supplied by participants themselves formed the basis of cohort assignment. The protocol was immunoSEQ multiplex PCR, while the TCRdb copy is restricted to in-frame clones and leaves out a portion. The table records about 160,000 clones, roughly nine tenths of them present only once. Trimming took 6 bases from V and 8 from J; bases not matched to a gene: 8. The CDR3 has 15 amino acids. Per germline, CDR1 LNHDA and CDR2 SQIVND (reference sequence). The sample is drawn from a study of blood T cell repertoires in COVID-19. Across the study: Collection of acute and convalescent COVID-19 samples took place in the United States, Italy and Spain.

This TCR derives from a woman in her forties who had been exposed to COVID-19. The V and J genes are TRBV19 and TRBJ1-6; 9 bases map to TRBD1. The sequenced material came from PBMCs or T cells enriched from blood (not recorded which). CDR3 nucleotides: TGTGCCAGTAGGATCCGGGACAGGGTTGATTCACCCCTCCACTTT. Its protein is CASRIRDRVDSPLHF.